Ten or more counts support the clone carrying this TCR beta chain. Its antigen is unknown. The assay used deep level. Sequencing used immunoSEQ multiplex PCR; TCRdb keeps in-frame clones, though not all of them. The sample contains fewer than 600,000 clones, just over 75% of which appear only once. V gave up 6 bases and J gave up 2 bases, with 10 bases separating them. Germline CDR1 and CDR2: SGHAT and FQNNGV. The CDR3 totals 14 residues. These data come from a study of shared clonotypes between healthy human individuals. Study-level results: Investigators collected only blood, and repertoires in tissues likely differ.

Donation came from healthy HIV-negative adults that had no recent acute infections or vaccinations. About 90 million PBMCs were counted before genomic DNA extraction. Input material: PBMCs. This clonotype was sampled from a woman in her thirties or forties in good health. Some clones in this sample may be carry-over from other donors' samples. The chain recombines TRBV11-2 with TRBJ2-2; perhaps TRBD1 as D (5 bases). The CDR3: CASSTGYNTGELFF. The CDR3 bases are TGTGCCAGCAGTACAGGATATAACACCGGGGAGCTGTTTTTT.